This passage covers 20 T cell receptor beta chains from one sample sequenced in a study of T-cell memory formation after mild COVID-19. TCRdb re-called the 5' RACE reads with MiXCR, one entry per CDR3 protein. The sample has around 200,000 distinct CDR3 sequences, approximately 18% seen once. The sample was PBMCs or a T cell subset sorted from them (not recorded which). The source is a young man who had mild COVID-19 (a few samples of this study predate the infection). Cell type and time point are not known.

This clonotype was counted a few times. The V and J genes are TRBV5-1 and TRBJ1-2; D not resolved. V lost 3 bases and J 4 bases, leaving 19 bases between the germline ends. Germline V gene sequence: CDR1 SGHRS, CDR2 YFSETQ. The CDR3 consists of 16 residues. The CDR3 reads CASSSSWAVDGYGYTF. For the CDR3, the DNA is TGCGCCAGCAGCTCTTCCTGGGCAGTGGACGGCTATGGCTACACCTTC.

CDR3 DNA sequence: TGTGCCAGCAGCTCAAACCCGTACCAAGAGACCCAGTACTTC. It translates to CASSSNPYQETQYF. The chain joins TRBV7-3 to TRBJ2-5; D is ambiguous. Trimming removed 4 bases from V and 0 bases from J, with 9 bases in between. The CDR3 sequence is 14 residues long. Germline V gives CDR1 SGHTA, CDR2 FQGTGA.

This clonotype was observed a handful of times. J is TRBJ1-3 and V is TRBV3-1; D is unresolved. V was shortened by 6 bases and J by 0 bases, with 9 bases between the two germline ends. This CDR3 region has 14 residues. From germline, CDR1 is LGHDT and CDR2 YNNKEL (reference sequence). In DNA, the CDR3 is TGTGCCAGCAGTCCTATCTCCTCTGGAAACACCATATATTTT. This codes for CASSPISSGNTIYF.

This clonotype occurred a few times. V and J are TRBV7-2 and TRBJ2-3, with TRBD1 identical over 7 bases. Germline CDR1 and CDR2: SGHTA and FQGNSA. J was trimmed by 3 bases and V by 5 bases; bases with no gene match: 14. CDR3 length: 17 amino acids. CDR3 nucleotides: TGTGCCAGCAGCCGATTTATGGGGACAGAGCCTACAGATACGCAGTATTTT. Its translation is CASSRFMGTEPTDTQYF.

This rearrangement joins TRBV7-2 to TRBJ1-1; 7 bases agree with TRBD1. This CDR3 has 16 residues. The V gene end was trimmed by 0 bases and the J gene end by 0 bases; junction bases not matched to a gene: 4. Germline-derived CDR1 and CDR2 are SGHTA and FQGNSA. The CDR3 sequence is CASSLAGTAMNTEAFF. The CDR3 region has the DNA TGTGCCAGCAGCTTAGCCGGGACAGCTATGAACACTGAAGCTTTCTTT.

CDR3: CASSGVPGLNYGYTF. The CDR3 DNA follows: TGTGCCAGCTCCGGAGTCCCGGGGTTGAACTATGGCTACACCTTC. V gene TRBV7-2 combines with J gene TRBJ1-2; D is uncertain. This CDR3 has 15 amino acids. The V gene lost 8 bases and the J gene lost 2 bases, with 18 bases spanning the gap. Germline loops: CDR1 SGHTA, CDR2 FQGNSA.

The V gene is TRBV20-1, the J gene TRBJ1-2; D is possibly TRBD1 (6 bases). CDR1 DFQATT and CDR2 SNEGSKA come from the germline V gene (reference sequence). The CDR3 runs to 14 residues. V was shortened by 5 bases and J by 0 bases, with 13 bases between the two germline ends. In nucleotides, the CDR3 is TGCAGTGCTCACACGACAGGATCTAACTATGGCTACACCTTC. Its translation is CSAHTTGSNYGYTF.

The chain couples TRBV7-2 to TRBJ2-5; the match to TRBD1 covers 7 bases. The germline V gene has CDR1 SGHTA and CDR2 FQGNSA. This CDR3 region has 14 residues. The V gene end was trimmed by 5 bases and the J gene end by 2 bases; junction bases not matched to a gene: 5. In DNA, the CDR3 is TGTGCCAGCAGCCTTGACAGGGCTCAAGAGACCCAGTACTTC. This sequence encodes CASSLDRAQETQYF.

The V call is TRBV9, the J call TRBJ2-2; D gene ambiguous. Trimming took off 4 bases at V and 0 bases at J, with 7 bases between the two ends. In germline, CDR1 is SGDLS, CDR2 YYNGEE. The CDR3 totals 14 residues. For the CDR3, the DNA is TGTGCCAGCAGCTGGCAGCCGAACACCGGGGAGCTGTTTTTT. This sequence encodes CASSWQPNTGELFF.

This clonotype has ten or more counts. This chain uses TRBV5-6 with TRBJ1-2, with 7 bases lining up with TRBD1. V lost 0 bases, J lost 8 bases, and 4 bases stayed unmatched. Germline loops: CDR1 SGHDT, CDR2 YYEEEE. The CDR3 contains 13 residues. This chain's CDR3 is CASSLGQGRGYTF. In DNA form, the CDR3 reads TGTGCCAGCAGCTTGGGACAGGGTCGAGGCTACACCTTC. The whole variable domain, filled in from reference TRBV5-6 and TRBJ1-2, reads DAGVTQSPTHLIKTRGQQVTLRCSPKSGHDTVSWYQQALGQGPQFIFQYYEEEERQRGNFPDRFSGHQFPNYSSELNVNALLLGDSALYLCASSLGQGRGYTFGSGTRLTVV.

This clonotype was seen a handful of times. The J gene is TRBJ2-5, the V gene TRBV7-2, with D perhaps TRBD1 or TRBD2 (5 bases each). V was pared by 6 bases and J by 5 bases, with 16 bases between. This CDR3 spans 14 amino acids. Per germline, CDR1 SGHTA and CDR2 FQGNSA. CDR3 nucleotides: TGTGCCAGCAGTGCCGGGGCCTCCCGTGAGACCCAGTACTTC. Translation gives CASSAGASRETQYF.

This chain links TRBV9 with TRBJ2-6; 11 nucleotides line up with TRBD1. The length of the CDR3 is 17 residues. Trimming took 4 bases from V and 2 from J; bases not matched to a gene: 5. Looked up from germline, CDR1 is SGDLS and CDR2 is YYNGEE. CDR3 protein: CASSKTGQGAGANVLTF. As DNA, the CDR3 is TGTGCCAGCAGCAAAACGGGACAGGGGGCTGGGGCCAACGTCCTGACTTTC.

This sequence joins TRBV28 and TRBJ2-2; a possible D gene is TRBD2 (7 bases). The CDR3 extends over 15 amino acids. CDR1 is MDHEN, CDR2 SYDVKM, per germline. The ends were cut back, 2 bases at V and 4 bases at J, with 11 bases in the middle. DNA of the CDR3: TGTGCCAGCAGTTTAGGGGGGGCCGCCACCGGGGAGCTGTTTTTT. It is translated as CASSLGGAATGELFF. The entire variable domain, with the rest obtained from reference TRBV28 and TRBJ2-2, is as follows: DVKVTQSSRYLVKRTGEKVFLECVQDMDHENMFWYRQDPGLGLRLIYFSYDVKMKEKGDIPEGYSVSREKKERFSLILESASTNQTSMYLCASSLGGAATGELFFGEGSRLTVL.

This clonotype was observed many times. This rearrangement joins TRBV28 to TRBJ2-1; TRBD1 matches 8 bases. The CDR3 runs to 15 residues. V shed 8 bases, J shed 5 bases, and the junction held 11 bases outside the gene matches. Germline-derived CDR1 and CDR2 are MDHEN and SYDVKM. CDR3 loop: CASLSGGVGNNEQFF. CDR3 bases: TGTGCCAGCCTTTCAGGGGGCGTGGGAAACAATGAGCAGTTCTTC.

This sequence joins TRBV6-2 or TRBV6-3 and TRBJ1-5; D might be TRBD1 (6 bases). Trimming removed 2 bases from V and 4 bases from J, with 12 bases in between. Germline CDR1 and CDR2: MNHEY and SVGEGT. This CDR3 spans 15 amino acids. The CDR3 DNA follows: TGTGCCAGCAGTTACAGCTACACAGGGAATCAGCCCCAGCATTTT. This gives the protein CASSYSYTGNQPQHF.

V usage is TRBV5-1 and J usage is TRBJ2-2; 7 bases map to TRBD1. Trimming at V came to 0 bases and at J to 5 bases, leaving 4 bases not matched to a gene. Germline lookup yields CDR1 SGHRS and CDR2 YFSETQ. The CDR3 length is 15 residues. CDR3 sequence: CASSLGTGETGELFF. For the CDR3, the DNA is TGCGCCAGCAGCTTGGGTACAGGGGAGACCGGGGAGCTGTTTTTT.

This clonotype was observed a few times. The genes are TRBV6-6 and TRBJ1-5; no clear D gene. CDR1 and CDR2 (germline): MNHNY, SVGAGI (reference sequence). The CDR3 is made up of 14 amino acids. Trimming removed 2 bases from V and 7 bases from J, with 12 bases in between. The CDR3 region is CASSYGEGGQPQHF. The CDR3 DNA follows: TGTGCCAGCAGTTACGGGGAGGGCGGCCAGCCCCAGCATTTT.

This clonotype came up a few times. The rearrangement uses TRBV7-8 and TRBJ1-2, with 7 bases matching TRBD1. The V gene end was trimmed by 5 bases and the J gene end by 6 bases; junction bases not matched to a gene: 15. This CDR3 has 16 amino acids. Germline V gene lookup returns CDR1 SGHVS and CDR2 FQNEAQ. The CDR3 reads CASSPTSGRGRDGYTF. The CDR3 DNA is TGTGCCAGCAGCCCCACTTCGGGGAGGGGGCGTGATGGCTACACCTTC.

This clonotype turned up a few times. The chain uses TRBV5-1 and TRBJ2-5, with D unclear. The CDR3 spans 13 residues. V lost 4 bases to trimming and J lost 5 bases, with 12 bases between them. The germline gives CDR1 SGHRS, CDR2 YFSETQ. CDR3 residues: CASSPGPAETQYF. CDR3 nucleotides: TGCGCCAGCAGCCCCGGGCCAGCGGAGACCCAGTACTTC.

This clonotype has just a few counts. The rearrangement joins TRBV28 to TRBJ2-3; D is perhaps TRBD2 (5 bases). The CDR3 is 12 amino acids. With 7 bases removed from V and 1 base from J, the gap between germline ends came to 6 bases. CDR1 is MDHEN, CDR2 SYDVKM, per germline. The chain's CDR3 is CASMEGTDTQYF. The CDR3, as DNA: TGTGCCAGCATGGAGGGCACAGATACGCAGTATTTT.